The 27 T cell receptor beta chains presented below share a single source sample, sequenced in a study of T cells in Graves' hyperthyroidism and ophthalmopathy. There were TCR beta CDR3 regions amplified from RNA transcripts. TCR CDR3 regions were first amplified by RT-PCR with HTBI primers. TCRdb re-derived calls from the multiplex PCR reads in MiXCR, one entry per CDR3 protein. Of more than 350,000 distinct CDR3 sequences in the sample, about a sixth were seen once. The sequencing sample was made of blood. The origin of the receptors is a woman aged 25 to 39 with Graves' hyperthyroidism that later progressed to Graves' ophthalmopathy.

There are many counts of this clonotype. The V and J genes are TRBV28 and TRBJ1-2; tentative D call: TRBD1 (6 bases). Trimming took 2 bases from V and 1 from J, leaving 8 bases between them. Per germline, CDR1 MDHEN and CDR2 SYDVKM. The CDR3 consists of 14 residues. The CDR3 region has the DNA TGTGCCAGCAGTTTAACAGGGTTTAACTATGGCTACACCTTC. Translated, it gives CASSLTGFNYGYTF.

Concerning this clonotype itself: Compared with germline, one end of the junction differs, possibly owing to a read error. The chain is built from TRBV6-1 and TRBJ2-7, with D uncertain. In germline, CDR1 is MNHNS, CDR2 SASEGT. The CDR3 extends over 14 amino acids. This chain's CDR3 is CATSQYKNSYEQYF. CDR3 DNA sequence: TGTGCCACCAGTCAATACAAAAACTCCTACGAGCAGTACTTC.

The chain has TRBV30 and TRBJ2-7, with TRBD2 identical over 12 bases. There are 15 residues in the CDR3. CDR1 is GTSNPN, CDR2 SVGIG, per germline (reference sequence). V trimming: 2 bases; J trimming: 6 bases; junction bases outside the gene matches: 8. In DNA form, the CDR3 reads TGTGCCTGGAGTCGCGGGGTACTAGCGGGAGGCGAGCAGTACTTC. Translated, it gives CAWSRGVLAGGEQYF.

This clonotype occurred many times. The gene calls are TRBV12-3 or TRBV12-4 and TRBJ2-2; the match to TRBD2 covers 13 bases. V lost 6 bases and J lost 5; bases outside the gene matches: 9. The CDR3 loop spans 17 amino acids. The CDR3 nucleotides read TGTGCCAGCAGCAGGACTAGCGGGGGACCCCGGACCGGGGAGCTGTTTTTT. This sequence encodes CASSRTSGGPRTGELFF.

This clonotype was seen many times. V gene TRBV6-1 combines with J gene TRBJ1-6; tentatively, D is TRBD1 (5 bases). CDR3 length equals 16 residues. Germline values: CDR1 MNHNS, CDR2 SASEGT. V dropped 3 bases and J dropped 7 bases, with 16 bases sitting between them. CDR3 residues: CASSERPGPGNSPLHF. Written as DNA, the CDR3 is TGTGCCAGCAGTGAGAGACCGGGACCCGGGAATTCACCCCTCCACTTT.

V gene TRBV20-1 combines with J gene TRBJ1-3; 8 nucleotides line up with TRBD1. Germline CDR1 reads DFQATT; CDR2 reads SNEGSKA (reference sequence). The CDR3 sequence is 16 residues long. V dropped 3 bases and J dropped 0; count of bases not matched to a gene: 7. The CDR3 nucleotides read TGCAGTGCTAGGACAGGGGACGTATTCTCTGGAAACACCATATATTTT. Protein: CSARTGDVFSGNTIYF.

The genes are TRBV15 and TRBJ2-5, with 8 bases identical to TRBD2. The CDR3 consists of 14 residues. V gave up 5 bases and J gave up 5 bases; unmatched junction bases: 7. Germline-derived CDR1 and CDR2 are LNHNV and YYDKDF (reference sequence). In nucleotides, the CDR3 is TGTGCCACCAGCTCCCGGACTAGCTTCGAGACCCAGTACTTC. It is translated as CATSSRTSFETQYF. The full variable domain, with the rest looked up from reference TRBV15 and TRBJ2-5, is DAMVIQNPRYQVTQFGKPVTLSCSQTLNHNVMYWYQQKSSQAPKLLFHYYDKDFNNEADTPDNFQSRRPNTSFCFLDIRSPGLGDTAMYLCATSSRTSFETQYFGPGTRLLVL.

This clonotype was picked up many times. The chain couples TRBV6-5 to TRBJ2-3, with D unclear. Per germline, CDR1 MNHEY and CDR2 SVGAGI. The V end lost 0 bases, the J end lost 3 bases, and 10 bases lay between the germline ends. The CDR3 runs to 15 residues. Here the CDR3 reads CASSYSVGKTDTQYF. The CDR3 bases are TGTGCCAGCAGTTACTCGGTTGGGAAGACAGATACGCAGTATTTT.

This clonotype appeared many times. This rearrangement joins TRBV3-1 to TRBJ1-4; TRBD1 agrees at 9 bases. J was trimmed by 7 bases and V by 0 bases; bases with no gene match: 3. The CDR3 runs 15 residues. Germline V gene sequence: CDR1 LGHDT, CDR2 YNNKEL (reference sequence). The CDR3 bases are TGTGCCAGCAGCCAAGAAGGGACAGGGTTTGAAAAACTGTTTTTT. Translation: CASSQEGTGFEKLFF. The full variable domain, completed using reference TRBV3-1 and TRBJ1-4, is DTAVSQTPKYLVTQMGNDKSIKCEQNLGHDTMYWYKQDSKKFLKIMFSYNNKELIINETVPNRFSPKSPDKAHLNLHINSLELGDSAVYFCASSQEGTGFEKLFFGSGTQLSVL.

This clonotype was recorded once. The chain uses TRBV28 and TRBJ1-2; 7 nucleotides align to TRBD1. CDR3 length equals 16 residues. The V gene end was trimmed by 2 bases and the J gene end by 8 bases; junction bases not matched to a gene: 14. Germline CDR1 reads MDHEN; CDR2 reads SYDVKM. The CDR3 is CASSLTARGFLEGYTF. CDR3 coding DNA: TGTGCCAGCAGTTTAACGGCCAGGGGGTTCCTAGAGGGCTACACCTTC.

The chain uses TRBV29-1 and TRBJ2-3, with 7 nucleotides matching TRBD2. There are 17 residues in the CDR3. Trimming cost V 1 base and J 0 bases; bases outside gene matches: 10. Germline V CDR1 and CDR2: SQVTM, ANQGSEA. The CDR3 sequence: CSVEVLLRDYSTDTQYF. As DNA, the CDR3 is TGCAGCGTTGAAGTCCTCCTCCGGGACTACAGCACAGATACGCAGTATTTT.

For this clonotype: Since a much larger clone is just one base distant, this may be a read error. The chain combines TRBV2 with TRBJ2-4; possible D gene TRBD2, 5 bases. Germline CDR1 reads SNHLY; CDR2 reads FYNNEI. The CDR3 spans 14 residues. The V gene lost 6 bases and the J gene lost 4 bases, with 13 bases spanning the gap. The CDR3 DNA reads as TGTGCCAGCAGGAACCGGGGATTAAAAAACATTCAGTACTTC. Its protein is CASRNRGLKNIQYF.

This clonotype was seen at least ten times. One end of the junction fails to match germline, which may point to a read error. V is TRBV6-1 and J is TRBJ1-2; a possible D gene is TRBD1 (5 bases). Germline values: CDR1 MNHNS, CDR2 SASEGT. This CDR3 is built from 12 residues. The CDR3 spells CAIHRDGYRYTF. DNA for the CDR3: TGTGCCATCCACCGGGACGGCTATCGCTACACCTTC.

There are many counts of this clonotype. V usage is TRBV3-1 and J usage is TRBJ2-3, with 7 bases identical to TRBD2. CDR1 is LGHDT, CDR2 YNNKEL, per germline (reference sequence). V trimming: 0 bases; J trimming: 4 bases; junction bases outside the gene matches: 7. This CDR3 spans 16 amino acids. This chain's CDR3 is CASSQDNAGEADTQYF. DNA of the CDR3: TGTGCCAGCAGCCAAGATAATGCGGGAGAGGCAGATACGCAGTATTTT.

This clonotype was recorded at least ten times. The CDR3, as DNA: TGTGCCAGCAGTGGAGTAGGCAAAAATGAAAAACTGTTTTTT. It encodes CASSGVGKNEKLFF. This rearrangement joins TRBV2 to TRBJ1-4; no reliable D call. Trimming shortened V by 4 bases and J by 5 bases, and 11 bases separated the two germline ends. The V gene's germline CDR1 is SNHLY and CDR2 FYNNEI. This CDR3 contains 14 residues.

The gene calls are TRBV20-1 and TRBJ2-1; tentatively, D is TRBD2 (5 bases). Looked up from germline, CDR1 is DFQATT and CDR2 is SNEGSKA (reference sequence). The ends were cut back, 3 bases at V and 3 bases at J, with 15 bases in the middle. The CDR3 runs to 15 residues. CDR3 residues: CSASPLGADYNEQFF. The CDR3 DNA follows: TGCAGTGCTAGCCCACTAGGAGCAGACTACAATGAGCAGTTCTTC.

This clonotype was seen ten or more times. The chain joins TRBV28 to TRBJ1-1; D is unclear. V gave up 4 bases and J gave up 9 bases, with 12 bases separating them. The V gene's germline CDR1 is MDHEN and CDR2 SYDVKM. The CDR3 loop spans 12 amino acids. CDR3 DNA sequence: TGTGCCAGCAGTTCGGTAGGGAATCAAGCTTTCTTT. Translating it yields CASSSVGNQAFF.

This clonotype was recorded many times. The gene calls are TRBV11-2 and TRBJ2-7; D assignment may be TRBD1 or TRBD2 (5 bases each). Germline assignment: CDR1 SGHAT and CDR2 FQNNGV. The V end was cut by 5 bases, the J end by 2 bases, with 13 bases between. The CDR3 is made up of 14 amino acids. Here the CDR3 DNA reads TGTGCCAGCAGCCCTCGCCGGGACCCCTACGAGCAGTACTTC. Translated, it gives CASSPRRDPYEQYF.

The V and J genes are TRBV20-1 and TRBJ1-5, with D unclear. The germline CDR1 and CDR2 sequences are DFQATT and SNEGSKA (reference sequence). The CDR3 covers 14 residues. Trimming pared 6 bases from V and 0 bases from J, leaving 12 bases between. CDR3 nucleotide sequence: TGCAGTGCCGCGGGGAGATATAGCAATCAGCCCCAGCATTTT. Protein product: CSAAGRYSNQPQHF.

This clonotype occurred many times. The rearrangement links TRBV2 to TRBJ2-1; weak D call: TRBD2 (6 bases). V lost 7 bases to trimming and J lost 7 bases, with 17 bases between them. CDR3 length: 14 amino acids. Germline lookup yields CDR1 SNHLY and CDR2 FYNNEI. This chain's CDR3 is CASTRDSMANEQFF. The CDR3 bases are TGTGCCAGCACCCGGGACTCGATGGCTAATGAGCAGTTCTTC.

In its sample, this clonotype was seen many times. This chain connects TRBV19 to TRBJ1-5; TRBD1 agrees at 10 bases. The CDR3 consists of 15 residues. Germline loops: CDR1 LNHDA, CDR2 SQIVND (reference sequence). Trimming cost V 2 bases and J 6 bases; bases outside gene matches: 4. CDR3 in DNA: TGTGCCAGTAGTATACCGGGACAGGGGTTTCAGCCCCAGCATTTT. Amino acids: CASSIPGQGFQPQHF.

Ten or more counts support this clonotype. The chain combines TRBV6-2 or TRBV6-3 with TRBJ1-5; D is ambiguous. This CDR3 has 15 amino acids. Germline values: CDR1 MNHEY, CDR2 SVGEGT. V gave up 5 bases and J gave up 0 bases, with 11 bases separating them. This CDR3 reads CASSPDRDSNQPQHF. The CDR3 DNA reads TGTGCCAGCAGTCCCGACCGGGATAGCAATCAGCCCCAGCATTTT.

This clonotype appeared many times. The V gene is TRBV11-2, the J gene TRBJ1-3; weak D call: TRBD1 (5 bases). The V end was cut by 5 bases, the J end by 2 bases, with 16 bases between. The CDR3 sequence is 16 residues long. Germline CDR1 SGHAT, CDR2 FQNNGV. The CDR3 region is CASSAEGRYPGNTIYF. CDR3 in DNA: TGTGCCAGCAGCGCCGAGGGGAGGTACCCTGGAAACACCATATATTTT. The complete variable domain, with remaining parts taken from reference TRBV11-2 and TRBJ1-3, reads EAGVAQSPRYKIIEKRQSVAFWCNPISGHATLYWYQQILGQGPKLLIQFQNNGVVDDSQLPKDRFSAERLKGVDSTLKIQPAKLEDSAVYLCASSAEGRYPGNTIYFGEGSWLTVV.

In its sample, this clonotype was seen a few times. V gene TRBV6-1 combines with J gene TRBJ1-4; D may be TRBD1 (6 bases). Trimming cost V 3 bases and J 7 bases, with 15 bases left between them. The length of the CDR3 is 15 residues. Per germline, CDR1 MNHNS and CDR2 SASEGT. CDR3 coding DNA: TGTGCCAGCAGTGACCGCCGGGGGCCCAGTGAAAAACTGTTTTTT. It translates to CASSDRRGPSEKLFF.

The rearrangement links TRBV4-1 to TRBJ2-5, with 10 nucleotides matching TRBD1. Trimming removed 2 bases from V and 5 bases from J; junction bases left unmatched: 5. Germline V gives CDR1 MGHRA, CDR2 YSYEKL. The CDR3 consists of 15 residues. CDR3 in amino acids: CASSQRTGGGETQYF. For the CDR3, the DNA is TGCGCCAGCAGCCAACGGACAGGGGGAGGGGAGACCCAGTACTTC.

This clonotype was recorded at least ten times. The CDR3, as DNA: TGTGCCAGCAGTTTTAGGGGGCTTAGCTCTGGGGCCAACGTCCTGACTTTC. It codes for CASSFRGLSSGANVLTF. The chain joins TRBV12-3 or TRBV12-4 to TRBJ2-6, with TRBD1 matching over 7 bases. J was trimmed by 0 bases and V by 3 bases; bases with no gene match: 5. CDR3 length: 17 residues.

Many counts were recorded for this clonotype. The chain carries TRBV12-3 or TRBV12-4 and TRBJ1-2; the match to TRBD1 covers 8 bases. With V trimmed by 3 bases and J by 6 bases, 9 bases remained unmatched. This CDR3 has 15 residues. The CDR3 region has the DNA TGTGCCAGCAGTTTTTTTTTGACGACAGGGGATGGCTACACCTTC. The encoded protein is CASSFFLTTGDGYTF.